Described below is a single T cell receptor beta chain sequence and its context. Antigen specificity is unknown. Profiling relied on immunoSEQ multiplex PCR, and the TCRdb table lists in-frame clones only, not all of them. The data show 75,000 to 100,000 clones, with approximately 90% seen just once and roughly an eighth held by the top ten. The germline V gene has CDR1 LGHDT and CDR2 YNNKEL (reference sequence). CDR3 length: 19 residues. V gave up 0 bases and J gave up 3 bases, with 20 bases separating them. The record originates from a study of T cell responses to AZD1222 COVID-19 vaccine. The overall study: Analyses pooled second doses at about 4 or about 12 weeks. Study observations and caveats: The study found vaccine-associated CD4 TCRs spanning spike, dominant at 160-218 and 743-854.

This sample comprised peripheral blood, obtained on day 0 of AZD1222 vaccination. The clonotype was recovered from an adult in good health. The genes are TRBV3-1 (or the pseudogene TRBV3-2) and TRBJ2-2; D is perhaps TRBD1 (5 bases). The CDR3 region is CASSQDSLRGRVDTGELFF. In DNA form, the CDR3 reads TGTGCCAGCAGCCAAGATAGCTTAAGGGGTCGGGTTGACACCGGGGAGCTGTTTTTT.